The entry that follows covers one TCR beta chain sequence. Per the study methods: Amplifying reference gene primers gave estimates of nucleated cell counts. Assay used: immunoSEQ multiplex PCR; TCRdb lists only in-frame clones, some missing. V and J calls plus clone size are reproduced from that table; the DNA served to infer D and trimming. The table includes more than 150,000 clones, 70% to 80% detected once. The data were obtained in a study of blood T cell repertoires in COVID-19. Study-level information: Samples representing acute and convalescent COVID-19 were sourced from the United States, Italy and Spain. The cDNA or gDNA used as material had been derived from T cells, B-cell-depleted T cells, or PBMCs.

Per germline, CDR1 LGHDT and CDR2 YNNKEL (reference sequence). The CDR3 consists of 13 residues. V lost 4 bases to trimming and J lost 7 bases, with 11 bases between them. The receptor comes from a man in his forties or fifties who had recovered from COVID-19. The sequencing sample was made of peripheral blood. This sequence joins TRBV3-1 (or the pseudogene TRBV3-2) and TRBJ1-5, with D possibly matching TRBD1 (5 bases). CDR3 in DNA: TGTGCCAGCAGCCCCCCGAAGGGGCAGCCCCAGCATTTT. It specifies CASSPPKGQPQHF.